Listed below are T cell receptor beta chains from one sample, sequenced in a study of shared clonotypes between healthy human individuals. The protocol was immunoSEQ multiplex PCR, while the TCRdb copy is restricted to in-frame clones and leaves out a portion. Among nearly 1,000,000 clones listed, around three quarters were seen once. The sequenced sample consisted of memory CD4+ T cells sorted from blood. These receptors all stem from a man between 18 and 35 years old in good health. The CDR3 runs from the conserved cysteine through the conserved F or W. The D gene is left open where the match is weak. Some rows mark clone size as missing; the rest say once, few, many or name a class of expanded clone.

>TRBJ1-1|.|TRBV5-1|13|.
TGCGCCAGCAGCTATGATAGGAACACTGAAGCTTTCTTT
CASSYDRNTEAFF
>TRBJ1-3|.|TRBV28|14|.
TGTGCCAGCAGTTTGTCTGGCTCTGGAAACACCATATATTTT
CASSLSGSGNTIYF
>TRBJ1-1|.|TRBV11-2|12|.
TGTGCCAGCAGCACCAGGGTCACTGAAGCTTTCTTT
CASSTRVTEAFF
>TRBJ1-2|.|TRBV10-3|12|.
TGTGCCATCAGCTGGGCAGATAATGGCTACACCTTC
CAISWADNGYTF
>TRBJ1-2|.|TRBV7-9|13|.
TGTGCCAGCAGCTTAGGACAGGCGGGAGGCTACACCTTC
CASSLGQAGGYTF
>TRBJ1-3|.|TRBV30|14|.
TGTGCCTGGAGTAAGGACAGTTTTGGAAACACCATATATTTT
CAWSKDSFGNTIYF
>TRBJ1-5|.|TRBV7-7|13|.
TGTGCTAGCAGCTCCGGACTGAATCAGCCCCAGCATTTT
CASSSGLNQPQHF
>TRBJ1-2|few|TRBV30|16|TRBD1
TGTGCCTGGACGGAGGGACAGGGGAGGTTTAGGTATGGCTACACCTTC
CAWTEGQGRFRYGYTF
>TRBJ1-2|.|TRBV7-2|11|.
TGTGCCAGCAGCCCATCCTATGGCTACACCTTC
CASSPSYGYTF
>TRBJ1-1|.|TRBV4-2|17|.
TGTGCCAGCAGCCAACCATCGGCGGGGCAACAGGGTAAGGAAGCTTTCTTT
CASSQPSAGQQGKEAFF
>TRBJ1-1|.|TRBV7-3|13|.
TGTGCCAGCAGCGGAACTGGGGGCACTGAAGCTTTCTTT
CASSGTGGTEAFF
>TRBJ1-5|.|TRBV6-1|15|.
TGTGCCAGCAGGTACAGCTTCGATAGCAATCAGCCCCAGCATTTT
CASRYSFDSNQPQHF
>TRBJ2-3|.|TRBV9|15|.
TGTGCCAGCAGCGCCCGGTGGGAGGTAAGGGATACGCAGTATTTT
CASSARWEVRDTQYF
>TRBJ2-5|.|TRBV29-1|14|.
TGCAGCGTTGATCTAGCAGGGAAGGACGAGACCCAGTACTTC
CSVDLAGKDETQYF
>TRBJ1-1|.|TRBV19|14|.
TGTGCCAGTAGTACGAAGGGAGGGACATCTGAAGCTTTCTTT
CASSTKGGTSEAFF
>TRBJ1-2|.|TRBV28|13|.
TGTGCCAGCAGTTTAAGTGGGAGGGAAGGCTACACCTTC
CASSLSGREGYTF
>TRBJ1-6|.|TRBV27|15|.
TGTGCCAGCAGTTTTGAGGGCGTCGGGGTTTCACCCCTCCACTTT
CASSFEGVGVSPLHF
>TRBJ2-7|many|TRBV6-6|14|.
TGTGCCAGCAGCGACTCGACAGGAACGGGCGAGCAGTACTTC
CASSDSTGTGEQYF
>TRBJ1-5|.|TRBV27|15|TRBD1
TGTGCCAGCAGTTCGGACAGGCTGGTTGGGCAGCCCCAGCATTTT
CASSSDRLVGQPQHF
>TRBJ2-5|.|TRBV6-5|16|.
TGTGCCAGCAGTTTGTTAGGTGGGGGGGCCGCGGAGACCCAGTACTTC
CASSLLGGGAAETQYF
>TRBJ1-2|.|TRBV5-5|15|TRBD1
TGTGCCAGCAGCTCACAGGGGGCGCGGAAATATGGCTACACCTTC
CASSSQGARKYGYTF
>TRBJ2-7|.|TRBV7-3|15|TRBD1
TGTGCCAGCAGCTTTACCGGACAGGAGCTCTACGAGCAGTACTTC
CASSFTGQELYEQYF
>TRBJ2-3|many|TRBV28|14|.
TGTGCCAGCAGTTCGGGGGCTCGCACAGATACGCAGTATTTT
CASSSGARTDTQYF
>TRBJ2-3|.|TRBV6-1|15|.
TGTGCCAGCAAGACCGGGGACACCTTCACAGATACGCAGTATTTT
CASKTGDTFTDTQYF
>TRBJ1-6|.|TRBV13|17|TRBD1
TGTGCCAGCAGCCCTGACAGGGAGAGCTCCTATAATTCACCCCTCCACTTT
CASSPDRESSYNSPLHF
>TRBJ1-5|.|TRBV11-1|18|TRBD1
TGTGCCAGCAGCTTAGGCGAGAAGACAGGGAGTAGCAATCAGCCCCAGCATTTT
CASSLGEKTGSSNQPQHF
>TRBJ1-4|.|TRBV19|14|.
TGTGCCAGTAGTCTCCGTGGTCTGCAGGAAAAACTGTTTTTT
CASSLRGLQEKLFF